Presented here are 14 T cell receptor beta chains from one specimen sequenced in a study of blood T cell repertoires in COVID-19. Repertoires were generated with immunoSEQ multiplex PCR, while TCRdb's copy carries only in-frame clones and drops some. The table records approximately 52,000 clones, more than 85% of them present only once. The sample was peripheral blood. These receptors all stem from a human donor with active COVID-19. The donor label of this sample is uncertain.

This chain links TRBV5-4 with TRBJ2-7, with 8 bases that match TRBD2. J lost 3 bases, V lost 5 bases, and 7 bases had no gene match. In germline, CDR1 is SGHNT, CDR2 YYREEE (reference sequence). The CDR3 runs to 14 residues. CDR3 sequence reads: CASSPGGGYYEQYF. CDR3 coding DNA: TGTGCCAGCAGTCCCGGGGGGGGCTACTACGAGCAGTACTTC.

The chain combines TRBV3-1 (or the pseudogene TRBV3-2) with TRBJ2-5; D is undetermined. V was pared by 2 bases and J by 5 bases, with 6 bases between. CDR3 size: 12 residues. The germline CDR1 and CDR2 sequences are LGHDT and YNNKEL (reference sequence). In nucleotides, the CDR3 is TGTGCCAGCAGCCAACCCCGGGAGACCCAGTACTTC. Translation: CASSQPRETQYF.

The chain couples TRBV9 to TRBJ2-5; TRBD1 aligns across 8 bases. The V gene end was trimmed by 0 bases and the J gene end by 2 bases; junction bases not matched to a gene: 6. CDR1 is SGDLS, CDR2 YYNGEE, per germline. This CDR3 has 16 residues. Written as DNA, the CDR3 is TGTGCCAGCAGCGTAGCCGGACAGGGCGGTCAAGAGACCCAGTACTTC. It is translated as CASSVAGQGGQETQYF.

The V gene is TRBV11-2, the J gene TRBJ2-2; 10 nucleotides line up with TRBD2. J was trimmed by 2 bases and V by 5 bases; bases with no gene match: 5. This CDR3 has 16 amino acids. CDR1 is SGHAT and CDR2 is FQNNGV in the germline V gene. Here the CDR3 reads CASSTPSGGNTGELFF. DNA for the CDR3: TGTGCCAGCAGCACGCCTAGCGGGGGTAACACCGGGGAGCTGTTTTTT.

V usage is TRBV27 and J usage is TRBJ1-2; D perhaps matches TRBD1 (6 bases). Germline lookup yields CDR1 MNHEY and CDR2 SMNVEV (reference sequence). Trimming took off 5 bases at V and 8 bases at J, with 15 bases between the two ends. This CDR3 is 13 amino acids long. Here the CDR3 DNA reads TGTGCCAGCAGTCTACAGGGTTCGCGGGGCTACACCTTC. This translates into CASSLQGSRGYTF.

V usage is TRBV4-2 and J usage is TRBJ2-1; the D is unclear. This CDR3 comprises 12 residues. Germline V gene data show CDR1 as LGHNA and CDR2 as YNFKEQ. V was clipped by 0 bases and J by 7 bases, with 4 bases between them. The CDR3 coding sequence is TGTGCCAGCAGCCAAGAGGCTAATGAGCAGTTCTTC. Protein: CASSQEANEQFF.

The V gene is TRBV6-2 or TRBV6-3, the J gene TRBJ1-5; D remains ambiguous. The CDR3 length is 15 residues. Trimming left V 2 bases short and J 0 bases short, with 8 bases between. CDR1 is MNHEY and CDR2 is SVGEGT in the germline V gene. CDR3 nucleotide sequence: TGTGCCAGCAGTTACGGTTTACTTAGCAATCAGCCCCAGCATTTT. This translates into CASSYGLLSNQPQHF.

This chain joins TRBV25-1 and TRBJ2-3; D is unresolved. Per the germline V gene, CDR1 is MGHDK and CDR2 is SYGVNS. CDR3 size: 15 residues. V gave up 0 bases and J gave up 7 bases, with 14 bases separating them. The CDR3 here is CASSEYSVAPNTQYF. The CDR3 nucleotides read TGTGCCAGCAGTGAATACTCAGTCGCCCCGAATACGCAGTATTTT.

This clone was recorded once. The chain carries TRBV20-1 and TRBJ2-5; no firm D call. The CDR3 runs to 11 residues. V was cut by 3 bases and J by 5 bases, with 7 bases left in between. Germline V gene data show CDR1 as DFQATT and CDR2 as SNEGSKA (reference sequence). The CDR3 sequence is CSASRRETQYF. CDR3 DNA: TGCAGTGCTAGTCGTCGGGAGACCCAGTACTTC.

V and J are TRBV6-5 and TRBJ1-2, with no clear D. V was pared by 6 bases and J by 2 bases, with 4 bases between. Germline loops: CDR1 MNHEY, CDR2 SVGAGI. CDR3 length equals 11 residues. CDR3 in amino acids: CASRSNYGYTF. The DNA of the CDR3 is TGTGCCAGCAGGAGCAACTATGGCTACACCTTC.

The V gene is TRBV5-1, the J gene TRBJ2-3; 7 bases are shared with TRBD1. There are 14 residues in the CDR3. The ends lost 3 bases at V and 2 bases at J; junction bases unmatched: 3. The V gene's germline CDR1 is SGHRS and CDR2 YFSETQ. CDR3 in amino acids: CASSSGQHTDTQYF. As DNA, the CDR3 is TGCGCCAGCAGCTCGGGACAGCACACAGATACGCAGTATTTT.

The J gene is TRBJ1-4, the V gene TRBV7-9, with TRBD1 identical over 7 bases. This CDR3 has 14 amino acids. Germline CDR1 is SEHNR and CDR2 is FQNEAQ (reference sequence). V lost 7 bases and J lost 5; bases outside the gene matches: 7. In nucleotides, the CDR3 is TGTGCCAGCAACTACGACAGGGCAAATGAAAAACTGTTTTTT. This codes for CASNYDRANEKLFF.

This chain uses TRBV4-2 with TRBJ1-1, with 7 nucleotides matching TRBD1. There are 16 residues in the CDR3. The V segment lost 3 bases and the J segment 1 base; nucleotides outside the gene matches: 8. In germline, CDR1 is LGHNA, CDR2 YNFKEQ. CDR3 sequence: CASSHSPGQRNTEAFF. In DNA form, the CDR3 reads TGTGCCAGCAGCCACTCCCCGGGACAGAGGAACACTGAAGCTTTCTTT.

The rearrangement joins TRBV2 to TRBJ2-5; D is ambiguous. Germline V gene sequence: CDR1 SNHLY, CDR2 FYNNEI. The germline V and J ends were trimmed by 7 bases and 2 bases, with 14 bases remaining between them. The CDR3 length is 14 residues. The CDR3 loop reads CASNGLRRQETQYF. CDR3 nucleotide sequence: TGTGCCAGCAATGGGCTCCGCCGTCAAGAGACCCAGTACTTC.